The 11 T cell receptor beta chains in this list originate from one sample, sequenced in a study of cytomegalovirus exposure and HLA in healthy donors. PCR was performed using 60 Vbeta and 13 Jbeta primers. The data were produced by immunoSEQ multiplex PCR, yet TCRdb's version contains in-frame clones alone and is incomplete. The sample holds 150,000 to 200,000 clones, roughly 70% seen once. The specimen sequenced was PBMCs. The receptors here all came from a man aged 35 to 55 in good health and CMV-seropositive.

This clone appeared a few times. The chain combines TRBV30 with TRBJ1-1; 7 positions match TRBD1. The CDR3 runs to 17 residues. In germline, CDR1 is GTSNPN, CDR2 SVGIG (reference sequence). V shed 3 bases, J shed 0 bases, and the junction held 13 bases outside the gene matches. For the CDR3, the DNA is TGTGCCTGGAGGGCTCACCCCAGGGGGAGAATGAACACTGAAGCTTTCTTT. Amino acid sequence: CAWRAHPRGRMNTEAFF.

The chain is built from TRBV9 and TRBJ2-3, with 7 positions matching TRBD1. Germline-derived CDR1 and CDR2 are SGDLS and YYNGEE. V shed 4 bases, J shed 4 bases, and the junction held 0 bases outside the gene matches. The CDR3 runs to 12 residues. The CDR3 loop is CASSQGADTQYF. The CDR3 nucleotides read TGTGCCAGCAGCCAGGGGGCAGATACGCAGTATTTT.

This clone came up once. The chain recombines TRBV20-1 with TRBJ2-5; D is unresolved. Between the trimmed V and J ends, which lost 3 bases and 7 bases, there was a span of 9 bases. The V gene's germline CDR1 is DFQATT and CDR2 SNEGSKA (reference sequence). The CDR3 is 11 residues long. CDR3 sequence: CSARVPGTQYF. For the CDR3, the DNA is TGCAGTGCTAGGGTACCAGGGACCCAGTACTTC.

The V call is TRBV5-1, the J call TRBJ2-5; 11 bases agree with TRBD1. CDR1 and CDR2 from the germline V gene are SGHRS and YFSETQ. The CDR3 length is 16 residues. The V segment lost 4 bases and the J segment 2 bases; nucleotides outside the gene matches: 7. The CDR3 spells CASSGGTGGYQETQYF. The CDR3 DNA reads TGCGCCAGCAGCGGAGGGACAGGGGGTTATCAAGAGACCCAGTACTTC.

The chain employs TRBV5-1 and TRBJ1-1; TRBD1 is a possible D gene (6 bases). Trimming shortened V by 4 bases and J by 10 bases, and 23 bases separated the two germline ends. Looked up from germline, CDR1 is SGHRS and CDR2 is YFSETQ. This CDR3 is built from 15 residues. CDR3 DNA sequence: TGCGCCAGCAGCATGGAGGCTCAGGGGAGTTGCGCAGCTTTCTTT. It yields the protein CASSMEAQGSCAAFF.

Notes on this clone: At one end, the junction sequence differs from germline, possibly due to a read error. This rearrangement joins TRBV2 to TRBJ1-1, with D hard to call. The V gene's germline CDR1 is SNHLY and CDR2 FYNNEI. The CDR3 is made up of 15 amino acids. As DNA, the CDR3 is TGTGCCGGCAGTAAGAACGGGGTCGCTCTGACTGAAGCTTTCTTT. Translation: CAGSKNGVALTEAFF.

The V call is TRBV7-6, the J call TRBJ2-2; D ambiguous. V lost 3 bases, J lost 2 bases, and 4 bases lay in between. The CDR3 sequence is 13 residues long. Germline CDR1 is SGHVS and CDR2 is FNYEAQ. The CDR3 DNA is TGTGCCAGCAGCTTCCTAAACACCGGGGAGCTGTTTTTT. This codes for CASSFLNTGELFF.

As concerns this clone: Its ends do not fully match the called genes, so a read error is possible. The chain combines TRBV7-7 with TRBJ2-7; D might be TRBD1 (5 bases). The CDR3 spans 16 residues. Germline V CDR1 and CDR2: SSHAT, FNYEAQ (reference sequence). This CDR3 is CASSLRPGRRFDEQYF. The DNA for the CDR3 is TGTGCTAGCAGCTTACGTCCAGGGCGAAGGTTCGACGAGCAGTACTTC.

The V gene is TRBV30, the J gene TRBJ2-5, with 7 bases aligning to TRBD1. Germline V lookup: CDR1 GTSNPN, CDR2 SVGIG (reference sequence). This CDR3 region has 13 residues. Unmatched junction bases numbered 6, after V lost 2 bases and J lost 6 bases. The CDR3 DNA sequence: TGTGCCTGGAGTCTACAGGGGTTGAAGACCCAGTACTTC. Translating gives CAWSLQGLKTQYF.

The rearrangement joins TRBV19 to TRBJ2-7; TRBD1 might be the D (5 bases). From germline, CDR1 is LNHDA and CDR2 SQIVND (reference sequence). Trimming removed 4 bases at V and 2 bases at J, with 12 bases between. The CDR3 covers 14 residues. CDR3 in amino acids: CASSTSDSAYEQYF. The CDR3 bases are TGTGCCAGTAGTACCTCCGACAGTGCCTACGAGCAGTACTTC.

This clone has just a few counts. V and J are TRBV6-6 and TRBJ2-7; D ambiguous. Trimming removed 2 bases from V and 3 bases from J, with 5 bases in between. This CDR3 has 12 residues. CDR1 and CDR2 from the germline V gene are MNHNY and SVGAGI (reference sequence). The CDR3 DNA reads TGTGCCAGCAGTTACCGTATCTACGAGCAGTACTTC. Amino acids: CASSYRIYEQYF.